This record covers a single TCR beta chain. This clone has only one observation. Its target antigen remains unknown. Per-base qualities were not stored, and no clone one base away is much larger. Reading the germline V gene gives CDR1 MNHEY and CDR2 SVGEGT. Including cysteine and phenylalanine, the CDR3 has 14 amino acids. CDR3 DNA only is kept here, 42 bases in frame from base 1. Trimming leaves V shorter by 5 bases and J shorter by 5 bases, with the junction holding 7 bases beyond the gene matches. The CDR3 regions of human TCRbeta chains were analyzed by immunosequencing. The study's processing was this. Repertoire TCRs were checked for matches against a reference library of SARS-CoV-2-specific TCRs that had been generated using the MIRA antigen-specificity platform. Breadth was defined as the fraction of unique TCRs that were SARS-CoV-2-associated, and depth was defined as the fraction of total T cells that were SARS-CoV-2-associated. Each spike-specific TCR was assigned to its reactive spike region and to a CD4 or CD8 class using the MIRA data. Log10-transformed breadth and depth values were compared by one-way ANOVA with Sidak's multiple comparisons tests. TCRdb re-hosts the immuneACCESS table, in-frame sequences only. Its copies lack some clones; in the studies checked, an unresolved V gene accounts for under half of them, and the cause for the rest is not known. The V and J calls and clone size are taken from that table; D and trimming were inferred from the DNA. This sample lists about 99,000 clones; roughly nine tenths were detected once. Roughly 3.3% of the sample goes to the ten largest clones.

This sample was taken from a study of T cell responses to AZD1222 COVID-19 vaccine listed by TCRdb under 2021. Regarding the research as a whole: A total of around 240 trial participants underwent TCR sequencing, of whom 207 received two doses of AZD1222 and roughly 25 received two doses of the MenACWY control vaccine. Enrollment into the trials was organized by age into subgroups of 18-55, 56-69 and 70-plus years, and those subgroups contained approximately 150, 30 and 60 TCR-sequenced participants, respectively.

Sample time point, as interpreted from the label and publication: about 28 days (+/-7) after the second vaccine dose. Per the publication, the treatment or condition label means: meningococcal conjugate vaccine given as trial control. The vaccinee samples were drawn from two UK trials, COV001 and COV002, one of which was a single-blind randomized controlled phase 2/3 trial testing AZD1222 (ChAdOx1 nCoV-19) in healthy adults. For TCRbeta chain sequencing, PBMC samples were collected from trial participants at day 0 and at day 28 after the second dose. General findings and caveats noted by the study authors: Conclusions about previously exposed vaccinees are limited, since just 5 or 6 AZD1222 recipients were seropositive for SARS-CoV-2 at baseline. Participants were mostly white British, with more females than males. The authors suggested clonal diversity may have been underestimated. Vaccine-associated CD4 TCRs spanned the whole spike protein, with dominant responses in regions 160-218 and 743-854. Reportedly, close to half of the unique spike-specific TCRs recognized epitopes lying outside the regions that are mutated in the B.1.351 and B.1.1.7 variants. Spike-specific TCR breadth and depth rose significantly after two AZD1222 doses compared with day 0 and with MenACWY recipients. The 56-69-year group was small, and its depth increase did not reach significance, likely because of low power. Because no day 14 peak-response samples were available, repertoires were characterized only after the peak T cell response.

The sequencing used peripheral blood, collected 28 days after the second dose of the MenACWY control vaccine. This TCR was sampled from an adult who received the MenACWY meningococcal vaccine as a control. The chain couples TRBV6-2 or TRBV6-3 to TRBJ2-3; TRBD1 fits 7 bases in the junction. The CDR3 has the sequence CASSDREWRDTQYF. The DNA sequence is as follows: TGTGCCAGCAGTGACAGGGAGTGGAGAGATACGCAGTATTTT.